A single sample is the source of the 20 T cell receptor beta chains below, sequenced in a study of blood T cell repertoires in COVID-19. Sequencing used immunoSEQ multiplex PCR; TCRdb keeps in-frame clones, though not all of them. In the table there are about 27,000 clones, about 90% of which are singletons. Sequencing was done on a sample of peripheral blood. The source is a woman aged 45-59 years with active COVID-19.

The V gene is TRBV29-1, the J gene TRBJ2-1, with D perhaps TRBD1 (6 bases). The CDR3 is 12 amino acids. Germline-derived CDR1 and CDR2 are SQVTM and ANQGSEA. Deletions cut 7 bases from V and 1 base from J, with 8 bases between. The CDR3 DNA reads TGCAGCGGGGACAAGTCCTACAATGAGCAGTTCTTC. Translation gives CSGDKSYNEQFF.

The chain carries TRBV19 and TRBJ2-2; D perhaps matches TRBD2 (6 bases). Between the trimmed V and J ends, which lost 5 bases and 6 bases, there was a span of 16 bases. CDR1 LNHDA and CDR2 SQIVND come from the germline V gene (reference sequence). The CDR3 has 15 residues. The CDR3, as DNA: TGTGCCAGTAGTCCCCGGGGGTTCGGGGCCGGGGAGCTGTTTTTT. Translated: CASSPRGFGAGELFF.

This chain connects TRBV10-1 to TRBJ2-1; weak D call: TRBD1 (5 bases). Germline CDR1 is WNHNN and CDR2 is SYGVQD (reference sequence). V lost 0 bases and J lost 5, with 8 bases in between. This CDR3 region has 14 residues. CDR3 in DNA: TGCGCCAGCAGTGAGTCGGGGCTCCACAATGAGCAGTTCTTC. Translation: CASSESGLHNEQFF.

This chain uses TRBV5-1 with TRBJ2-1; 11 positions agree with TRBD2. Germline V gives CDR1 SGHRS, CDR2 YFSETQ. The ends lost 4 bases at V and 5 bases at J; junction bases unmatched: 2. This CDR3 is built from 14 residues. The CDR3 DNA reads TGCGCCAGCAGCCCGGGACTAGCGGACAATGAGCAGTTCTTC. It translates to CASSPGLADNEQFF. The full variable domain, with the rest looked up from reference TRBV5-1 and TRBJ2-1, is KAGVTQTPRYLIKTRGQQVTLSCSPISGHRSVSWYQQTPGQGLQFLFEYFSETQRNKGNFPGRFSGRQFSNSRSEMNVSTLELGDSALYLCASSPGLADNEQFFGPGTRLTVL.

J is TRBJ2-3 and V is TRBV19, with D perhaps TRBD2 (6 bases). V lost 7 bases to trimming and J lost 6 bases, with 17 bases between them. In germline, CDR1 is LNHDA, CDR2 SQIVND (reference sequence). This CDR3 comprises 14 residues. The CDR3 protein is CASTYPEGGDTQYF. The DNA of the CDR3 is TGTGCCAGTACCTACCCGGAGGGTGGGGATACGCAGTATTTT.

V usage is TRBV27 and J usage is TRBJ1-1; tentative D call: TRBD1 (5 bases). Trimming cost V 0 bases and J 3 bases, with 11 bases left between them. This CDR3 region has 15 residues. Per germline, CDR1 MNHEY and CDR2 SMNVEV (reference sequence). CDR3 loop: CASSLSRRVYTEAFF. Written as DNA, the CDR3 is TGTGCCAGCAGTTTATCCCGCAGGGTATACACTGAAGCTTTCTTT.

The chain recombines TRBV27 with TRBJ2-3; 8 nucleotides align to TRBD1. Looked up from germline, CDR1 is MNHEY and CDR2 is SMNVEV (reference sequence). The CDR3 is made up of 16 amino acids. V was clipped by 6 bases and J by 8 bases; unmatched bases: 16. CDR3 region: CASRSSGTGGGGTQYF. CDR3 coding DNA: TGTGCCAGCAGATCCTCCGGGACAGGTGGAGGAGGTACGCAGTATTTT.

This clone has just one count. This chain connects TRBV11-2 to TRBJ2-3, with 9 nucleotides matching TRBD2. CDR1 and CDR2 from the germline V gene are SGHAT and FQNNGV. The CDR3 runs 16 residues. The V and J ends lost 5 bases and 1 base, in that order; junction bases with no gene match: 7. The CDR3 sequence: CASSAPSGKGTDTQYF. CDR3 nucleotides: TGTGCCAGCAGCGCTCCTAGCGGGAAGGGCACAGATACGCAGTATTTT.

The V gene is TRBV30, the J gene TRBJ2-5; 7 bases match TRBD2. Germline loops: CDR1 GTSNPN, CDR2 SVGIG (reference sequence). The V gene end was trimmed by 0 bases and the J gene end by 9 bases; junction bases not matched to a gene: 7. The CDR3 is made up of 13 amino acids. CDR3 DNA sequence: TGTGCCTGGAGTGTAGAGGTTCGGGGGGCCCAGTACTTC. Translation: CAWSVEVRGAQYF.

The V call is TRBV5-6, the J call TRBJ2-7, with TRBD1 identical over 8 bases. The trim removed 4 bases at V and 2 bases at J, leaving 5 bases unmatched. Germline assignment: CDR1 SGHDT and CDR2 YYEEEE. This CDR3 is 14 amino acids long. The CDR3 spells CASSPDRATYEQYF. CDR3 coding DNA: TGTGCCAGCAGCCCGGACAGGGCGACCTACGAGCAGTACTTC. Full variable domain (outside the CDR3, taken from reference TRBV5-6 and TRBJ2-7): DAGVTQSPTHLIKTRGQQVTLRCSPKSGHDTVSWYQQALGQGPQFIFQYYEEEERQRGNFPDRFSGHQFPNYSSELNVNALLLGDSALYLCASSPDRATYEQYFGPGTRLTVT.

V gene TRBV10-3 combines with J gene TRBJ1-1; D is perhaps TRBD1 (6 bases). The CDR3 sequence is 12 residues long. V was trimmed by 8 bases and J by 3 bases, leaving 10 bases between them. The germline CDR1 and CDR2 sequences are ENHRY and SYGVKD. CDR3 loop: CAIAQGYTEAFF. CDR3 sequence (DNA): TGTGCCATCGCCCAGGGGTACACTGAAGCTTTCTTT.

J is TRBJ2-3 and V is TRBV3-1 (or the pseudogene TRBV3-2), with 10 positions matching TRBD2. Germline trimming cut 0 bases from V and 1 base from J; bases unmatched to any gene: 1. The CDR3 sequence is 16 residues long. Germline V gene data show CDR1 as LGHDT and CDR2 as YNNKEL (reference sequence). The CDR3 protein is CASSQDGLAGTDTQYF. The DNA of the CDR3 is TGTGCCAGCAGCCAAGATGGACTAGCGGGCACAGATACGCAGTATTTT.

The chain has TRBV7-9 and TRBJ2-7; D possibly corresponds to TRBD2 (6 bases). CDR1 is SEHNR, CDR2 FQNEAQ, per germline (reference sequence). CDR3 length equals 12 residues. V was shortened by 5 bases and J by 6 bases, with 11 bases between the two germline ends. Here the CDR3 DNA reads TGTGCCAGCAGCCAGGGACTTACCGAGCAGTACTTC. This gives the protein CASSQGLTEQYF.

This clone was seen only a few times. The J gene is TRBJ1-2, the V gene TRBV7-9; D uncertain. The germline CDR1 and CDR2 sequences are SEHNR and FQNEAQ (reference sequence). The germline V and J ends were trimmed by 1 base and 6 bases, with 9 bases remaining between them. There are 13 residues in the CDR3. The CDR3 DNA follows: TGTGCCAGCAGCTTAGACCCCGCGGATGGCTACACCTTC. The encoded protein is CASSLDPADGYTF. The complete variable domain, with remaining parts taken from reference TRBV7-9 and TRBJ1-2, reads DTGVSQNPRHKITKRGQNVTFRCDPISEHNRLYWYRQTLGQGPEFLTYFQNEAQLEKSRLLSDRFSAERPKGSFSTLEIQRTEQGDSAMYLCASSLDPADGYTFGSGTRLTVV.

This clone was observed a few times. The genes are TRBV7-7 and TRBJ1-5; a possible D gene is TRBD1 (5 bases). With 2 bases removed from V and 3 bases from J, the gap between germline ends came to 14 bases. Germline-derived CDR1 and CDR2 are SSHAT and FNYEAQ (reference sequence). The CDR3 is 16 residues long. The CDR3 here is CASSLFPGAPNQPQHF. CDR3 nucleotide sequence: TGTGCCAGCAGCTTATTTCCTGGGGCACCCAATCAGCCCCAGCATTTT.

The rearrangement links TRBV11-2 to TRBJ2-7; a possible D gene is TRBD2 (5 bases). CDR3 length: 15 residues. Germline V gives CDR1 SGHAT, CDR2 FQNNGV. Trimming stripped 5 bases from V and 3 bases from J, with 17 bases between. CDR3 DNA: TGTGCCAGCAGCCCAACAGCTTCACGGGGCTACGAGCAGTACTTC. It codes for CASSPTASRGYEQYF. The full variable domain, in which reference TRBV11-2 and TRBJ2-7 provide the parts outside the CDR3, is EAGVAQSPRYKIIEKRQSVAFWCNPISGHATLYWYQQILGQGPKLLIQFQNNGVVDDSQLPKDRFSAERLKGVDSTLKIQPAKLEDSAVYLCASSPTASRGYEQYFGPGTRLTVT.

This clone appeared once. The chain has TRBV5-4 and TRBJ2-1, with D tentatively TRBD2 (5 bases). Trimming removed 6 bases at V and 10 bases at J, with 17 bases between. Germline loops: CDR1 SGHNT, CDR2 YYREEE (reference sequence). This CDR3 is built from 13 residues. The CDR3 sequence: CASTWRGMGEQFF. In DNA form, the CDR3 reads TGTGCCAGCACCTGGAGAGGGATGGGGGAGCAGTTCTTC.

J is TRBJ2-1 and V is TRBV7-9; D possibly corresponds to TRBD2 (6 bases). The CDR3 extends over 13 amino acids. Trimming pared 4 bases from V and 13 bases from J, leaving 17 bases between. CDR1 and CDR2 (germline): SEHNR, FQNEAQ (reference sequence). In DNA, the CDR3 is TGTGCCAGCAGCTCCTACGAAGGGACTCCTCAGTTCTTC. As protein: CASSSYEGTPQFF.

V is TRBV19 and J is TRBJ1-1; 7 bases map to TRBD1. V lost 3 bases to trimming and J lost 0 bases; unmatched junction nucleotides: 7. This CDR3 spans 16 amino acids. CDR1 is LNHDA and CDR2 is SQIVND in the germline V gene (reference sequence). CDR3 bases: TGTGCCAGTAGTATTTACGACAGGGCGGTGAACACTGAAGCTTTCTTT. It yields the protein CASSIYDRAVNTEAFF. The full variable domain, its missing parts supplied by reference TRBV19 and TRBJ1-1, is DGGITQSPKYLFRKEGQNVTLSCEQNLNHDAMYWYRQDPGQGLRLIYYSQIVNDFQKGDIAEGYSVSREKKESFPLTVTSAQKNPTAFYLCASSIYDRAVNTEAFFGQGTRLTVV.

In its sample, this clone was seen once. This chain joins TRBV6-5 and TRBJ1-2; D uncertain. V was pared by 5 bases and J by 4 bases, with 8 bases between. This CDR3 spans 12 amino acids. CDR1 and CDR2 from the germline V gene are MNHEY and SVGAGI. This chain's CDR3 is CASSNRAYGYTF. Written as DNA, the CDR3 is TGTGCCAGCAGTAACAGAGCCTATGGCTACACCTTC.